This TCR beta chain was documented in a study of beta chain features in type 1 diabetes. Expressed TCRB transcripts were sequenced because the entire RNA isolate underwent reverse transcription. Assay: immunoSEQ multiplex PCR; the TCRdb copy retains only in-frame clones and omits some. The table shows roughly 260,000 clones, with roughly 22% occurring only once. Whole-study results and caveats: Shortening that was moderate but significant affected the TCRB CDR3s of Type 1 diabetes patients in all four CD4+ subsets.

CDR3 length equals 14 residues. In germline, CDR1 is SGHTA, CDR2 FQGTGA. The V and J ends lost 1 base and 4 bases respectively, with 9 bases between them. With regard to this clone: Its antigen is not identified.

The clonotype originates from a woman aged 40 to 50 with type 1 diabetes. V and J are TRBV7-3 and TRBJ2-3; D unresolved. Sequencing was performed on naive CD4+ T cells from blood. Written as DNA, the CDR3 is TGTGCCAGCAGCTTAATCCGGAGTTCAGATACGCAGTATTTT. The encoded protein is CASSLIRSSDTQYF.